The clone carrying this T cell receptor (beta chain) was observed a few times. What it recognizes is unknown. The sample is drawn from a study of cytomegalovirus exposure and HLA in healthy donors. Germline lookup yields CDR1 SGHAT and CDR2 FQNNGV. With 4 bases clipped from V and 1 base from J, the junction kept 12 bases outside the gene matches. This CDR3 region has 19 residues. The PCR made use of 60 Vbeta and 13 Jbeta primers. Here immunoSEQ multiplex PCR was the method, and the copy in TCRdb shows in-frame clones only, minus some. The data show 80,000 to 95,000 clones, 60% to 70% seen once. Study observations and caveats: An observed cluster of highly shared sequence variants was recorded as a likely sequencing artifact.

This chain links TRBV11-2 with TRBJ2-6; TRBD1 matches 8 bases. The TCR comes from a woman in her 30s in good health and CMV-seronegative. Sequencing was performed on PBMCs. Here the CDR3 reads CASSSHRGMSGSGANVLTF. The CDR3 nucleotides are TGTGCCAGCAGCTCTCACAGGGGGATGTCTGGGTCTGGGGCCAACGTCCTGACTTTC. Drawing the rest from reference TRBV11-2 and TRBJ2-6, the complete variable domain is EAGVAQSPRYKIIEKRQSVAFWCNPISGHATLYWYQQILGQGPKLLIQFQNNGVVDDSQLPKDRFSAERLKGVDSTLKIQPAKLEDSAVYLCASSSHRGMSGSGANVLTFGAGSRLTVL.